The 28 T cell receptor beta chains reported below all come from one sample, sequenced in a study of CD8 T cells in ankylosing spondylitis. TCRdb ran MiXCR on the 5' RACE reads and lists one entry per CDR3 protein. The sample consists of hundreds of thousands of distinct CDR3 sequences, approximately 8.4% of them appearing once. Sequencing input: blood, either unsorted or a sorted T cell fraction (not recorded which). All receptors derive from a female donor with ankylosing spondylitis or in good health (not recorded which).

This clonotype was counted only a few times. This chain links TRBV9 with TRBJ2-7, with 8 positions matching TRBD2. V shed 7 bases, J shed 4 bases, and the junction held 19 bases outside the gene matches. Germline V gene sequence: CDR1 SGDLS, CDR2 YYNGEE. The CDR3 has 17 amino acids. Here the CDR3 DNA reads TGTGCCAGCTCGAAATGGGGGGCGCCTAGCGGGCCTTACGAGCAGTACTTC. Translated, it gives CASSKWGAPSGPYEQYF.

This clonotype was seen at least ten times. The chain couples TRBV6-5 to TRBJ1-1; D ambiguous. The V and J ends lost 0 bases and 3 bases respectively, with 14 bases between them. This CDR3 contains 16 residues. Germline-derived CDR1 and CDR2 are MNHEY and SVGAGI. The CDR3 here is CASSYSAGSRDTEAFF. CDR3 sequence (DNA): TGTGCCAGCAGTTACTCAGCGGGCTCTAGGGACACTGAAGCTTTCTTT.

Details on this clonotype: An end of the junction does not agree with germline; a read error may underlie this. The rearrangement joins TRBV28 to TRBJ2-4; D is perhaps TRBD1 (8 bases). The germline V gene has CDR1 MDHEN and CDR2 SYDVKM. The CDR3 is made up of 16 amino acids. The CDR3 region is CANSADREGAKNIQYF. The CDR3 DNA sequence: TGTGCCAACAGTGCGGACAGGGAGGGCGCTAAAAACATTCAGTACTTC.

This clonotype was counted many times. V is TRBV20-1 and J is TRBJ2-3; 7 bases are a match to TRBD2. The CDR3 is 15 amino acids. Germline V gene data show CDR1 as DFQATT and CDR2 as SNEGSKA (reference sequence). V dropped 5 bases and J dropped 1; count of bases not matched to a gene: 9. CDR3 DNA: TGCAGTGCTTCTTTTACTAGCGCCCGCACAGATACGCAGTATTTT. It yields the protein CSASFTSARTDTQYF.

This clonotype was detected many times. CDR3 sequence: CSVEGGGDTQYF. The DNA for the CDR3 is TGCAGTGTTGAGGGAGGAGGGGATACGCAGTATTTT. The rearrangement uses TRBV20-1 and TRBJ2-3; D might be TRBD2 (6 bases). This CDR3 region has 12 residues. V was shortened by 7 bases and J by 6 bases, with 14 bases between the two germline ends. Germline CDR1 reads DFQATT; CDR2 reads SNEGSKA (reference sequence).

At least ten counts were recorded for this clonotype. CDR3 region: CASSLPDKGTPGGYTF. DNA for the CDR3: TGTGCCAGCAGTTTACCGGACAAAGGGACCCCGGGGGGCTACACCTTC. This sequence joins TRBV28 and TRBJ1-2; possibly TRBD1 for D (5 bases). Germline V gene sequence: CDR1 MDHEN, CDR2 SYDVKM. This CDR3 spans 16 amino acids. V was cut by 2 bases and J by 8 bases, with 21 bases left in between.

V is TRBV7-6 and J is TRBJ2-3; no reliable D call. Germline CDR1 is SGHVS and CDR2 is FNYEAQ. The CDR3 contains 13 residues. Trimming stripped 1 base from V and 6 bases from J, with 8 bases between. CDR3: CASSLDQVDTQYF. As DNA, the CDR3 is TGTGCCAGCAGCTTAGATCAAGTCGATACGCAGTATTTT. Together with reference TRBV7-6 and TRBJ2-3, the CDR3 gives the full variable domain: GAGVSQSPRYKVTKRGQDVALRCDPISGHVSLYWYRQALGQGPEFLTYFNYEAQQDKSGLPNDRFSAERPEGSISTLTIQRTEQRDSAMYRCASSLDQVDTQYFGPGTRLTVL.

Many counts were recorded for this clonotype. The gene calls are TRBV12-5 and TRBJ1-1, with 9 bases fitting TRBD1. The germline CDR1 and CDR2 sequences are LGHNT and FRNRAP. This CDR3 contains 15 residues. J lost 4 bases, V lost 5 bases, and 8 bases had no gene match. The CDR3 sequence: CASGRSGTGITEAFF. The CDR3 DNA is TGTGCTAGTGGTCGGTCCGGGACAGGGATCACTGAAGCTTTCTTT.

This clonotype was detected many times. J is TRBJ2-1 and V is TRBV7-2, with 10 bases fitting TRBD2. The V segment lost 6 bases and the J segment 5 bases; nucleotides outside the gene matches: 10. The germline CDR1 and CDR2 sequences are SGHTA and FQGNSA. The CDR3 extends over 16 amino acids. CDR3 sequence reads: CASSLQAGGPNNEQFF. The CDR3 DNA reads TGTGCCAGCAGTCTCCAAGCGGGAGGGCCCAACAATGAGCAGTTCTTC. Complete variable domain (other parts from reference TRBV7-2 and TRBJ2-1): GAGVSQSPSNKVTEKGKDVELRCDPISGHTALYWYRQSLGQGLEFLIYFQGNSAPDKSGLPSDRFSAERTGGSVSTLTIQRTQQEDSAVYLCASSLQAGGPNNEQFFGPGTRLTVL.

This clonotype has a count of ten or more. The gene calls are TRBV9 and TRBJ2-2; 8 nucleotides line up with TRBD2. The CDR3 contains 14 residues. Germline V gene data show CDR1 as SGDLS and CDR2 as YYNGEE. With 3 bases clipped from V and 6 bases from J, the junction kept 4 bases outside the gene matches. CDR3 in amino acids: CASSGGLGSGELFF. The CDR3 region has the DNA TGTGCCAGCAGCGGGGGACTAGGTTCCGGGGAGCTGTTTTTT.

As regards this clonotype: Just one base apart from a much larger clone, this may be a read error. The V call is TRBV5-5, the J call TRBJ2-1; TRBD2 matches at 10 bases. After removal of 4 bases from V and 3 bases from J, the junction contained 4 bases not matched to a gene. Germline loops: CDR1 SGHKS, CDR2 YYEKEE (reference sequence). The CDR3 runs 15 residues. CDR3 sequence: CASSNSSGSYNEQFF. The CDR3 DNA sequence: TGTGCCAGCAGCAACTCTAGCGGGAGCTACAATGAGCAGTTCTTC.

CDR3 DNA: TGTGCCAGCAGCTTAGTGGGCAGGGGTATCGGCTACACCTTC. Protein product: CASSLVGRGIGYTF. The V gene is TRBV7-2, the J gene TRBJ1-2, with D perhaps TRBD1 (6 bases). V was clipped by 1 base and J by 8 bases, with 14 bases between them. The CDR3 totals 14 residues. Germline assignment: CDR1 SGHTA and CDR2 FQGNSA.

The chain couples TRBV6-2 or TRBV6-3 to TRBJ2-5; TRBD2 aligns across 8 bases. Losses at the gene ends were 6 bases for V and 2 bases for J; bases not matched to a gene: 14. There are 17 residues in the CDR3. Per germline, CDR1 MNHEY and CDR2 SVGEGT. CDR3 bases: TGTGCCAGCAGATCAATTAAATCGTTAGCGGGACAAGAGACCCAGTACTTC. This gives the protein CASRSIKSLAGQETQYF.

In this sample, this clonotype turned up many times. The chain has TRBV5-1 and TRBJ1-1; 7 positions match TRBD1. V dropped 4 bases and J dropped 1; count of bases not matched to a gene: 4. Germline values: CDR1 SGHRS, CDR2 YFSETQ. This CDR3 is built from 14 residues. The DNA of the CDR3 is TGCGCCAGCAGCACAGGGACAGAGAACACTGAAGCTTTCTTT. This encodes CASSTGTENTEAFF.

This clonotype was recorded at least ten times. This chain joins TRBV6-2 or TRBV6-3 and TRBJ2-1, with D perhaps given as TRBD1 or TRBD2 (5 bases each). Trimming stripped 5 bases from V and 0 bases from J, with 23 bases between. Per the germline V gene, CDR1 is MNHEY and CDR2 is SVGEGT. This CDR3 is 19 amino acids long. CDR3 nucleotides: TGTGCCAGCAGTGTTCGGACTCCTGGGGACCCGAGCTCCTACAATGAGCAGTTCTTC. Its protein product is CASSVRTPGDPSSYNEQFF.

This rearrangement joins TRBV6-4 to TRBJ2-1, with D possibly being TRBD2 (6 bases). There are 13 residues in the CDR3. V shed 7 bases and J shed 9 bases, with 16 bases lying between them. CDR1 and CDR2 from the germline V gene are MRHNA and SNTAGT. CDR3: CASTVTTSSEQFF. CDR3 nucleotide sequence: TGTGCCAGCACCGTCACGACTAGTTCTGAGCAGTTCTTC.

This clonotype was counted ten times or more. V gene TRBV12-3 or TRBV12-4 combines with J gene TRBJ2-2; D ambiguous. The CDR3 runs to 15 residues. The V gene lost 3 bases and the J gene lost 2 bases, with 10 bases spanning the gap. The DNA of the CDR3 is TGTGCCAGCAGTTTGCAGGTCTTAAACACCGGGGAGCTGTTTTTT. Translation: CASSLQVLNTGELFF.

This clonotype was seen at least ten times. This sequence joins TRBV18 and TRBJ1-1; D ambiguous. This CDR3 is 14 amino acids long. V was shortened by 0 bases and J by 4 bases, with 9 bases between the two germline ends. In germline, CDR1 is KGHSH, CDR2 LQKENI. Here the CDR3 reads CASSPPAVGTEAFF. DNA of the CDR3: TGTGCCAGCTCACCACCGGCGGTGGGCACTGAAGCTTTCTTT. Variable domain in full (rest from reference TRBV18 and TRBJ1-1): NAGVMQNPRHLVRRRGQEARLRCSPMKGHSHVYWYRQLPEEGLKFMVYLQKENIIDESGMPKERFSAEFPKEGPSILRIQQVVRGDSAAYFCASSPPAVGTEAFFGQGTRLTVV.

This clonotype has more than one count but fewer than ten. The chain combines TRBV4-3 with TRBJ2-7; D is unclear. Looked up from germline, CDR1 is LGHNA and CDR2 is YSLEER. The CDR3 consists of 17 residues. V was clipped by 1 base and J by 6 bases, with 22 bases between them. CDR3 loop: CASSQVRNLTQMGEQYF. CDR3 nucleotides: TGCGCCAGCAGCCAAGTGCGAAATCTGACGCAAATGGGCGAGCAGTACTTC.

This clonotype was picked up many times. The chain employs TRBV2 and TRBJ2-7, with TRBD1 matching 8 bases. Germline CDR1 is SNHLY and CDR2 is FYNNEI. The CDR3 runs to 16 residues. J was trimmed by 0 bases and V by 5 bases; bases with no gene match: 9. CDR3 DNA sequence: TGTGCCAGCAGTCGAGGGACAGGCCGGAGCTCCTACGAGCAGTACTTC. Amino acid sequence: CASSRGTGRSSYEQYF.

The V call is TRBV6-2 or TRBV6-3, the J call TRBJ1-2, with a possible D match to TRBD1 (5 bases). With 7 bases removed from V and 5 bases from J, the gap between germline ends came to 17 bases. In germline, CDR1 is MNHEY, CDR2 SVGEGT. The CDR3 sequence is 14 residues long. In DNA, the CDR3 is TGTGCCAGCAAGGTCGTCGGGACGAAGTATGGCTACACCTTC. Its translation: CASKVVGTKYGYTF.

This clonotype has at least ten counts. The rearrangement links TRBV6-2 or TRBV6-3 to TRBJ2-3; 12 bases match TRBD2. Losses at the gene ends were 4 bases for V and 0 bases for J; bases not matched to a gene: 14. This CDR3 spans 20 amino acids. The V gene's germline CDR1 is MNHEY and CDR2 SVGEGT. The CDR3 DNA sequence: TGTGCCAGCAGTTTAAGTATTCCTAGCGGGAGGGGACGTAGCACAGATACGCAGTATTTT. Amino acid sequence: CASSLSIPSGRGRSTDTQYF.

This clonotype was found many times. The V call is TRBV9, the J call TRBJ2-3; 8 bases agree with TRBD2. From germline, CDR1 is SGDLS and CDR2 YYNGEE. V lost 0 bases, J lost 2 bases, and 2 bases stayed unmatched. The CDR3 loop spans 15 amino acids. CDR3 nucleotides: TGTGCCAGCAGCGTAGGCGGGAGGTACACAGATACGCAGTATTTT. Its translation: CASSVGGRYTDTQYF.

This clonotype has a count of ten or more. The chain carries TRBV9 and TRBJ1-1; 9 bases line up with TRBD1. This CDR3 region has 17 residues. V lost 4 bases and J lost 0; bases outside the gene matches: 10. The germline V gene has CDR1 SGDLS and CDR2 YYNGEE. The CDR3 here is CASSSYRDRVMNTEAFF. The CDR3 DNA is TGTGCCAGCAGCTCCTACCGGGACAGGGTCATGAACACTGAAGCTTTCTTT.

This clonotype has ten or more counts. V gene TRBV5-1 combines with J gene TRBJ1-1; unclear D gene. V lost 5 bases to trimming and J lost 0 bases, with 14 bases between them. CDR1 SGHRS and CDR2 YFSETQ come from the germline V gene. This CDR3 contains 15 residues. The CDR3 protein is CASRTKEEMNTEAFF. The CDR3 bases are TGCGCCAGCAGGACGAAAGAAGAGATGAACACTGAAGCTTTCTTT.

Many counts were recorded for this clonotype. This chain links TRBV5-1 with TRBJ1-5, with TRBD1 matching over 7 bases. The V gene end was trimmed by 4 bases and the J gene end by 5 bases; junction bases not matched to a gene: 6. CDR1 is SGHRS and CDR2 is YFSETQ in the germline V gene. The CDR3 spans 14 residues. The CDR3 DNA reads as TGCGCCAGCAGCCCCACAGGGGCCGATCAGCCCCAGCATTTT. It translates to CASSPTGADQPQHF.

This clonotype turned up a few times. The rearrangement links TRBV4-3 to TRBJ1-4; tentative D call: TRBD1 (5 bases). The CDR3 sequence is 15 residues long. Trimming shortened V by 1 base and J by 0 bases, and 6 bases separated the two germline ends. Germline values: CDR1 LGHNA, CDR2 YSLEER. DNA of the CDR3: TGCGCCAGCAGCCAAGGGACATCAACTAATGAAAAACTGTTTTTT. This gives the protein CASSQGTSTNEKLFF.

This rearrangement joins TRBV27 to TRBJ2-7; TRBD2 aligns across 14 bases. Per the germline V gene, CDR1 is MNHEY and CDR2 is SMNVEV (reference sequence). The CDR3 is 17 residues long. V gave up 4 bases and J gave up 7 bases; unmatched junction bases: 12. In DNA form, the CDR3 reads TGTGCCAGCAGTTCCGGACTAGCGGGAGGACCTTCCAGGGAGCAGTACTTC. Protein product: CASSSGLAGGPSREQYF.